These T cell receptor beta chains were read from a single sample in a study of vaccination effects on CD4 cells after COVID-19. Repertoires were generated with immunoSEQ multiplex PCR, while TCRdb's copy carries only in-frame clones and drops some. The sample lists 40,000 to 50,000 clones, under 70% occurring once. The antigens of these receptors remain unknown. Specimen: CD4+ T cells from PBMCs cultured with HCoV-OC43 spike peptides, collected before COVID-19 vaccination. The receptors derive from a human donor who received a COVID-19 vaccine. Each CDR3 is given with its conserved first and last residue. The D gene is left open where the match is weak.

d_call j_call v_call cdr3_aa
TRBD2 TRBJ2-3 TRBV4-3 CASSTRLAGADTQYF
- TRBJ2-7 TRBV29-1 CSVARGADEQYF
- TRBJ2-5 TRBV5-1 CASSFYGGTQETQYF
- TRBJ2-7 TRBV30 CASSRGGPYEQYF
TRBD2 TRBJ2-5 TRBV7-2 CASSSRLAGQETQYF
TRBD1 TRBJ1-5 TRBV4-1 CASSHYPRQGGNQPQHF
TRBD2 TRBJ2-3 TRBV5-5 CASSFGAGVGADTQYF
- TRBJ1-2 TRBV7-2 CASSLDRGNYGYTF
- TRBJ1-5 TRBV19 CASIRDQPQHF
- TRBJ1-1 TRBV18 CASSPTRQMNTEAFF
- TRBJ2-3 TRBV3-1/TRBV3-2 CASNQTSTDTQYF
TRBD1 TRBJ1-2 TRBV14 CASSPHRGNYGYTF
- TRBJ1-2 TRBV14 CASSQVGGVYGYTF
- TRBJ2-3 TRBV28 CASSLRSTDTQYF
- TRBJ1-4 TRBV5-1 CASSLGRSAKEKLFF
- TRBJ2-7 TRBV28 CASSNQGGANEQYF
- TRBJ1-1 TRBV19 CASRTGGSALNTEAFF
TRBD1 TRBJ1-1 TRBV4-3 CASSPGGQGGVAFF
- TRBJ1-2 TRBV19 CASSPGSLGTLYGYTF
- TRBJ2-5 TRBV5-1 CASSFVTYRFESAQYF
TRBD1 TRBJ1-4 TRBV30 CAWSTGTGGGKLFF
TRBD1 TRBJ1-1 TRBV3-1/TRBV3-2 CASSSLGQGGLTEAFF
TRBD1 TRBJ1-5 TRBV12-3/TRBV12-4 CASTRTGSQPQHF
- TRBJ1-6 TRBV19 CASSKQGGSYNSPLHF
TRBD1 TRBJ1-1 TRBV11-1 CASSSQGIKAFF
TRBD1 TRBJ1-1 TRBV2 CASSTRDRSGTEAFF
- TRBJ2-6 TRBV18 CASSLTHSGANVLTF
- TRBJ2-3 TRBV19 CASSIGGGTDTQYF
- TRBJ1-1 TRBV19 CASSMGGPAAFF
- TRBJ2-7 TRBV28 CASSRSGGYEQYF
- TRBJ1-2 TRBV7-9 CASSLGQAGVLRGYTF
TRBD1 TRBJ1-2 TRBV2 CASSAGTGWDYTF
- TRBJ1-6 TRBV10-3 CAISDSGTVNSPLHF
- TRBJ1-5 TRBV5-4 CASSLSPDGNQPQHF
- TRBJ1-2 TRBV2 CASSEATYGYTF
- TRBJ2-1 TRBV6-5 CASSYSKEVQSNEQFF
TRBD2 TRBJ2-7 TRBV11-2 CASSYRRGLGTYEQYF
- TRBJ1-4 TRBV15 CATSRRQGNNEKLFF
- TRBJ1-1 TRBV7-2 CASRSRRHTEAFF
TRBD2 TRBJ2-2 TRBV7-6 CASSLSGTSGISGELFF
- TRBJ1-1 TRBV10-3 CAISPTESTEAFF
TRBD1 TRBJ1-1 TRBV18 CASSISGGETEAFF
TRBD2 TRBJ2-1 TRBV2 CASKERGGYEQFF
TRBD1 TRBJ1-1 TRBV7-2 CASSLISLQGVGTEAFF
TRBD1 TRBJ1-2 TRBV19 CASSTPGQGPYGYTF
- TRBJ1-3 TRBV12-3/TRBV12-4 CASSLNTGATIYF
- TRBJ2-1 TRBV30 CAWSRGVNEQFF
TRBD2 TRBJ2-3 TRBV5-1 CASSPPGTSGLSTDTQYF
TRBD1 TRBJ1-6 TRBV7-2 CASSPVGGQGMTPLHF
TRBD2 TRBJ2-7 TRBV11-2 CASSPIKRGGTYEQYF
- TRBJ1-5 TRBV7-2 CASSLGGSQPQHF
- TRBJ2-7 TRBV7-8 CASSLWGPHEQYF